The 4 T cell receptor beta chains below all came from one sample that was sequenced in a study of cytomegalovirus exposure and HLA in healthy donors. In the PCR, 60 Vbeta and 13 Jbeta primers were used. Clones were sequenced by immunoSEQ multiplex PCR, and TCRdb holds only the in-frame ones, with some missing. The sample data list about 51,000 clones. Material for sequencing was PBMCs. The source is a man aged 35 to 55 in good health and CMV-seropositive.

The chain has TRBV7-6 and TRBJ2-5; 8 positions agree with TRBD1. V dropped 4 bases and J dropped 5; count of bases not matched to a gene: 12. In germline, CDR1 is SGHVS, CDR2 FNYEAQ. The CDR3 extends over 16 amino acids. CDR3 region: CASSSWTGPFGETQYF. The DNA for the CDR3 is TGTGCCAGCAGCTCGTGGACAGGGCCCTTCGGGGAGACCCAGTACTTC.

V gene TRBV23-1 combines with J gene TRBJ2-7; 9 nucleotides align to TRBD1. TRBV23-1 is treated as an ORF (open reading frame) with a function not yet certain. The V segment lost 4 bases and the J segment 7 bases; nucleotides outside the gene matches: 11. This CDR3 is 15 amino acids long. The CDR3: CASSRWTGESGEQYF. DNA of the CDR3: TGCGCCAGCAGTCGTTGGACAGGGGAATCAGGAGAGCAGTACTTC.

The genes are TRBV30 and TRBJ2-7, with 8 bases lining up with TRBD1. The CDR3 has 13 residues. Germline assignment: CDR1 GTSNPN and CDR2 SVGIG (reference sequence). The trim removed 0 bases at V and 6 bases at J, leaving 4 bases unmatched. The CDR3 DNA sequence: TGTGCCTGGAGTGTGACAGGGGATTTCGAGCAGTACTTC. Residues: CAWSVTGDFEQYF.

The CDR3 sequence: CASTPKGDKNPGELFF. In nucleotides, the CDR3 is TGCGCCAGCACCCCGAAGGGAGATAAAAATCCCGGGGAGCTGTTTTTT. The chain employs TRBV5-1 and TRBJ2-2, with D possibly matching TRBD2 (5 bases). Germline assignment: CDR1 SGHRS and CDR2 YFSETQ. Trimming shortened V by 6 bases and J by 6 bases, and 21 bases separated the two germline ends. The CDR3 sequence is 16 residues long.